This T cell receptor (beta chain) was sequenced during a study of T cell changes during pregnancy in multiple sclerosis. J lost 3 bases, V lost 4 bases, and 8 bases had no gene match. CDR1 is SGHVS, CDR2 FQNEAQ, per germline. The CDR3 is 15 amino acids. Libraries were prepared by immunoSEQ multiplex PCR; TCRdb keeps only in-frame clonotypes and omits some of them. The data contain approximately 100,000 clones, just under 95% of them singletons. The source is a female donor with multiple sclerosis, enrolled in a pregnancy study. The chain joins TRBV7-8 to TRBJ1-1; 7 nucleotides match TRBD1. This material consisted of peripheral blood, taken in the first trimester of pregnancy. CDR3 sequence: CASSSPTGYDTEAFF. The DNA for the CDR3 is TGTGCCAGCAGCTCCCCGACAGGGTACGACACTGAAGCTTTCTTT. The whole variable domain, filled in from reference TRBV7-8 and TRBJ1-1, reads GAGVSQSPRYKVAKRGQDVALRCDPISGHVSLFWYQQALGQGPEFLTYFQNEAQLDKSGLPSDRFFAERPEGSVSTLKIQRTQQEDSAVYLCASSSPTGYDTEAFFGQGTRLTVV.